The 8 T cell receptor beta chains given below trace back to one sample, sequenced in a study of T cell responses to AZD1222 COVID-19 vaccine. Produced via immunoSEQ multiplex PCR; TCRdb's table is partial and in-frame only. The profile covers approximately 110,000 clones, with 92% appearing a single time and about 1.2% taken by the ten largest. The sample consisted of peripheral blood, taken on day 0 of AZD1222 vaccination. The receptors come from an adult in good health.

The chain combines TRBV7-6 with TRBJ2-7; no firm D call. Germline V gene data show CDR1 as SGHVS and CDR2 as FNYEAQ. Trimming took off 3 bases at V and 3 bases at J, with 9 bases between the two ends. CDR3 length: 13 amino acids. The DNA of the CDR3 is TGTGCCAGCAGCTTCACTACTGACTACGAGCAGTACTTC. Its protein is CASSFTTDYEQYF.

The chain joins TRBV30 to TRBJ2-7; TRBD1 aligns across 7 bases. There are 14 residues in the CDR3. With V trimmed by 0 bases and J by 5 bases, 7 bases remained unmatched. The germline CDR1 and CDR2 sequences are GTSNPN and SVGIG (reference sequence). In nucleotides, the CDR3 is TGTGCCTGGAGTGTGGACAGGAACGTCCACGAGCAGTACTTC. This codes for CAWSVDRNVHEQYF.

In this sample, this clone turned up once. The chain employs TRBV6-5 and TRBJ1-5; no reliable D call. V shed 8 bases and J shed 6 bases, with 20 bases lying between them. CDR3 length: 15 amino acids. CDR1 is MNHEY, CDR2 SVGAGI, per germline. CDR3 residues: CASAPEGSYRQPQHF. The CDR3, as DNA: TGTGCCAGCGCCCCTGAAGGGAGTTATCGTCAGCCCCAGCATTTT.

The rearrangement links TRBV29-1 to TRBJ1-5; possibly TRBD1 for D (5 bases). Germline CDR1 and CDR2: SQVTM and ANQGSEA. Trimming left V 2 bases short and J 0 bases short, with 8 bases between. The CDR3 extends over 14 amino acids. CDR3 sequence (DNA): TGCAGCGTTGAATCCAGGGATAGCAATCAGCCCCAGCATTTT. Its translation is CSVESRDSNQPQHF. The variable domain in full, with the rest retrieved from reference TRBV29-1 and TRBJ1-5, is SAVISQKPSRDICQRGTSLTIQCQVDSQVTMMFWYRQQPGQSLTLIATANQGSEATYESGFVIDKFPISRPNLTFSTLTVSNMSPEDSSIYLCSVESRDSNQPQHFGDGTRLSIL.

This clone was seen only once. The genes are TRBV2 and TRBJ1-5, with D unresolved. V gave up 6 bases and J gave up 0 bases, with 6 bases separating them. The CDR3 spans 13 residues. CDR1 is SNHLY, CDR2 FYNNEI, per germline. In DNA form, the CDR3 reads TGTGCCAGCAGGGGCCCTAGCAATCAGCCCCAGCATTTT. Translation: CASRGPSNQPQHF.

This rearrangement joins TRBV5-6 to TRBJ1-1; TRBD1 matches 9 bases. Trimming took 3 bases from V and 1 from J; bases not matched to a gene: 16. The CDR3 runs to 19 residues. The germline CDR1 and CDR2 sequences are SGHDT and YYEEEE. The CDR3 region has the DNA TGTGCCAGCAGCTCGACCCGACAGGGGGGAGGCGGAAGGAACACTGAAGCTTTCTTT. Translated, it gives CASSSTRQGGGGRNTEAFF. The full variable domain, with the rest looked up from reference TRBV5-6 and TRBJ1-1, is DAGVTQSPTHLIKTRGQQVTLRCSPKSGHDTVSWYQQALGQGPQFIFQYYEEEERQRGNFPDRFSGHQFPNYSSELNVNALLLGDSALYLCASSSTRQGGGGRNTEAFFGQGTRLTVV.

The genes are TRBV28 and TRBJ2-3, with 7 positions matching TRBD2. Germline CDR1 reads MDHEN; CDR2 reads SYDVKM. J gave up 4 bases and V 4 bases, and 17 bases lay outside the gene matches. The CDR3 runs 18 residues. In DNA, the CDR3 is TGTGCCAGCAGTTCACCCACCCCTGGAGGGAGGGCCGCAGATACGCAGTATTTT. This translates into CASSSPTPGGRAADTQYF.

The V and J genes are TRBV19 and TRBJ2-2, with a weak D call TRBD1 (5 bases). Germline V gene sequence: CDR1 LNHDA, CDR2 SQIVND (reference sequence). The germline V and J ends were trimmed by 6 bases and 7 bases, with 12 bases remaining between them. There are 13 residues in the CDR3. CDR3 nucleotide sequence: TGTGCCAGTAGACTTCAGGGCGGCGGGGAGCTGTTTTTT. The encoded protein is CASRLQGGGELFF.